The 14 T cell receptor beta chains below were found in one sample sequenced in a study of blood T cells in healthy people across ages. It was with a sample-barcoded 5' primer and a J-beta primer mix that a second PCR of roughly 7 to 12 cycles was run. TCRdb analysed the 5' RACE reads with MiXCR anew, one entry per CDR3 protein. The sample records about 570,000 distinct CDR3 sequences, 27% being singletons. The sample was blood. Receptor source: a woman aged 65 to 85 in good health.

This clonotype was seen a few times. The gene calls are TRBV6-1 and TRBJ2-5; TRBD1 is a possible D gene (5 bases). The J call may be wrong; the DNA end is better matched by TRBJ2-1. The CDR3 sequence is 16 residues long. Germline CDR1 and CDR2: MNHNS and SASEGT. The CDR3 DNA reads as TGTGCCAGCAGTCCTCTCCCCAATGTTAGGGGCAATGAGCAGTTCTTC. This sequence encodes CASSPLPNVRGNEQFF.

This clonotype has just a few counts. V is TRBV5-1 and J is TRBJ2-5; maybe TRBD1 (6 bases). Germline loops: CDR1 SGHRS, CDR2 YFSETQ. The CDR3 sequence is 14 residues long. Deletions cut 2 bases from V and 4 bases from J, with 12 bases between. The CDR3 nucleotides read TGCGCCAGCAGCTTACGACAGGCCCGAGAGACCCAGTACTTC. Translation gives CASSLRQARETQYF.

The chain recombines TRBV20-1 with TRBJ1-5, with a possible D match to TRBD1 (6 bases). The germline V gene encodes CDR1 DFQATT and CDR2 SNEGSKA (reference sequence). V lost 0 bases and J 7 bases, leaving 10 bases between the germline ends. This CDR3 contains 13 residues. The CDR3 bases are TGCAGTGCTAGAGACGGGGGCCCCCAGCCCCAGCATTTT. As protein: CSARDGGPQPQHF.

The J gene is TRBJ1-3, the V gene TRBV29-1, with 7 positions matching TRBD1. This CDR3 contains 16 residues. After removal of 2 bases from V and 2 bases from J, the junction contained 9 bases not matched to a gene. Germline assignment: CDR1 SQVTM and CDR2 ANQGSEA. CDR3 loop: CSVERQGVRAGNTIYF. The CDR3 DNA follows: TGCAGCGTTGAACGGCAGGGGGTGAGGGCTGGAAACACCATATATTTT.

This chain uses TRBV6-2 or TRBV6-3 with TRBJ1-4, with D hard to call. The length of the CDR3 is 17 residues. Trimming took off 2 bases at V and 2 bases at J, with 15 bases between the two ends. Per the germline V gene, CDR1 is MNHEY and CDR2 is SVGEGT. The CDR3 region has the DNA TGTGCCAGCAGTTACCCTCAGGTATCCGCGACTAATGAAAAACTGTTTTTT. Translating gives CASSYPQVSATNEKLFF.

The chain links TRBV13 to TRBJ1-2; 10 bases map to TRBD1. Germline lookup yields CDR1 PRHDT and CDR2 FYEKMQ (reference sequence). This CDR3 spans 15 amino acids. J gave up 8 bases and V 1 base, and 7 bases lay outside the gene matches. The CDR3 is CASSLEGGTGEGYTF. The CDR3 nucleotides are TGTGCCAGCAGCTTAGAAGGCGGGACAGGGGAAGGCTACACCTTC.

This clonotype appeared a single time. The V and J genes are TRBV12-3 or TRBV12-4 and TRBJ1-5; D is unresolved. Trimming removed 2 bases at V and 4 bases at J, with 9 bases between. The CDR3 loop spans 14 amino acids. DNA of the CDR3: TGTGCCAGCAGTTTAAGTAGCCTAAATCAGCCCCAGCATTTT. It is translated as CASSLSSLNQPQHF.

This clonotype was observed a few times. The chain recombines TRBV9 with TRBJ2-5; TRBD1 aligns across 9 bases. Germline CDR1 SGDLS, CDR2 YYNGEE. The CDR3 is 15 amino acids. V was clipped by 0 bases and J by 5 bases; unmatched bases: 5. The CDR3 is CASSVVTGGVETQYF. The DNA for the CDR3 is TGTGCCAGCAGCGTAGTCACAGGGGGCGTGGAGACCCAGTACTTC.

This sequence joins TRBV7-9 and TRBJ1-4, with TRBD1 matching over 7 bases. V lost 10 bases and J lost 4; bases outside the gene matches: 9. Germline CDR1 reads SEHNR; CDR2 reads FQNEAQ (reference sequence). The CDR3 has 14 amino acids. The DNA for the CDR3 is TGTGCCAACACCTCGACAGGGTTTAATGAAAAACTGTTTTTT. Translation: CANTSTGFNEKLFF.

The V call is TRBV6-5, the J call TRBJ2-4; possible D gene TRBD2, 5 bases. The germline V gene encodes CDR1 MNHEY and CDR2 SVGAGI. The V end was cut by 6 bases, the J end by 3 bases, with 18 bases between. This CDR3 is built from 16 residues. The CDR3 region is CASSTVSAGGKNIQYF. The CDR3 nucleotides are TGTGCCAGCAGCACGGTATCAGCCGGAGGCAAAAACATTCAGTACTTC.

The chain combines TRBV7-9 with TRBJ2-5, with 8 positions matching TRBD1. This CDR3 spans 15 amino acids. Germline assignment: CDR1 SEHNR and CDR2 FQNEAQ (reference sequence). The V gene end was trimmed by 5 bases and the J gene end by 2 bases; junction bases not matched to a gene: 7. CDR3 region: CASSLKDRDQETQYF. DNA of the CDR3: TGTGCCAGCAGCCTTAAGGACAGGGATCAAGAGACCCAGTACTTC.

The chain recombines TRBV12-3 or TRBV12-4 with TRBJ1-5; D gene unclear. The CDR3 covers 12 residues. Trimming left V 5 bases short and J 3 bases short, with 5 bases between. DNA of the CDR3: TGTGCCAGCAGTGTCCCCAATCAGCCCCAGCATTTT. Amino acids: CASSVPNQPQHF.

The genes are TRBV29-1 and TRBJ2-7; D may correspond to TRBD1 or TRBD2 (6 bases each). Germline CDR1 SQVTM, CDR2 ANQGSEA. The CDR3 has 11 amino acids. V lost 7 bases and J 4 bases, leaving 11 bases between the germline ends. CDR3: CSAEGGYEQYF. In DNA form, the CDR3 reads TGCAGCGCAGAGGGGGGTTACGAGCAGTACTTC.

This chain joins TRBV27 and TRBJ2-3; D unclear. Trimming took off 5 bases at V and 6 bases at J, with 12 bases between the two ends. CDR3 length: 13 amino acids. The germline V gene encodes CDR1 MNHEY and CDR2 SMNVEV (reference sequence). The CDR3 spells CASSLISRDTQYF. The CDR3 DNA sequence: TGTGCCAGCAGTCTCATAAGCCGCGATACGCAGTATTTT.